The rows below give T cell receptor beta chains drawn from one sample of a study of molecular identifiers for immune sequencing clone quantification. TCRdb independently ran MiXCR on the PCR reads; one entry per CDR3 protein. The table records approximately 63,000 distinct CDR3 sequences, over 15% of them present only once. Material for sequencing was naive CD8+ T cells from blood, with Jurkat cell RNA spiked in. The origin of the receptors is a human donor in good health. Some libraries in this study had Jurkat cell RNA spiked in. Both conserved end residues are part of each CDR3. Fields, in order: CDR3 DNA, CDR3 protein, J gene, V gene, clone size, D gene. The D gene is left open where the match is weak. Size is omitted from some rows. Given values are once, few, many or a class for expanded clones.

CDR3 DNA: TGTGCCAGCAGCGCCGGGACGAACACTGAAGCTTCCTTT
CDR3 protein: CASSAGTNTEASF
J gene: TRBJ1-1
V gene: TRBV7-6
clone size: -
D gene: -

CDR3 DNA: TGTGCCAGCAGGGGTCCTGGGGGGGTTAATGAAGCTTTCTTT
CDR3 protein: CASRGPGGVNEAFF
J gene: TRBJ1-1
V gene: TRBV2
clone size: -
D gene: -

CDR3 DNA: TGTGCCAGCAGCTTATTGGACGAGCAGTACTTC
CDR3 protein: CASSLLDEQYF
J gene: TRBJ2-7
V gene: TRBV11-2
clone size: -
D gene: -

CDR3 DNA: TGTGCCAGCAGCATACGAGAGGGACGGATAAACACTCAGCACTTC
CDR3 protein: CASSIREGRINTQHF
J gene: TRBJ2-4
V gene: TRBV2
clone size: -
D gene: -

CDR3 DNA: TGTGCCAGCAGCTTAGCACAAACCGGGACTAGTTCGAACACCGGGGAGCTGTTTTTT
CDR3 protein: CASSLAQTGTSSNTGELFF
J gene: TRBJ2-2
V gene: TRBV7-6
clone size: many
D gene: TRBD2

CDR3 DNA: TGTGCCGGCAGCTTTGTTCTCGAGACAGGTCTTTACGAGCAGTACTTC
CDR3 protein: CAGSFVLETGLYEQYF
J gene: TRBJ2-7
V gene: TRBV11-2
clone size: -
D gene: -

CDR3 DNA: TGTGCCAGCAGCCCTGGGACTGCGAGAACCCTTAGCACAGATACGCAGTATTTT
CDR3 protein: CASSPGTARTLSTDTQYF
J gene: TRBJ2-3
V gene: TRBV7-9
clone size: many
D gene: -

CDR3 DNA: TGTGCCACCAGTGATGTAGCAGGCACCGGGGAGCTGTTTTTT
CDR3 protein: CATSDVAGTGELFF
J gene: TRBJ2-2
V gene: TRBV24-1
clone size: -
D gene: -

CDR3 DNA: TGCGCCAGCAGCCCGACTAGCGGGGGTACCTACGAGCAGTACTTC
CDR3 protein: CASSPTSGGTYEQYF
J gene: TRBJ2-7
V gene: TRBV4-3
clone size: many
D gene: TRBD2

CDR3 DNA: TGTGCCAGCAGCCTCCGCTCGTACGAGCAGTACTTC
CDR3 protein: CASSLRSYEQYF
J gene: TRBJ2-7
V gene: TRBV7-9
clone size: many
D gene: -

CDR3 DNA: TGTGCCAGCAGAAACAACGCGGACTACACAGATACGCAGTATTTT
CDR3 protein: CASRNNADYTDTQYF
J gene: TRBJ2-3
V gene: TRBV7-2
clone size: many
D gene: -

CDR3 DNA: TGCGCCAGCAGCGGGGGACAGGGGGCTTTAGTCTCCTACAATGAGCAGTTCTTC
CDR3 protein: CASSGGQGALVSYNEQFF
J gene: TRBJ2-1
V gene: TRBV5-1
clone size: few
D gene: TRBD1

CDR3 DNA: TGTGCCAGCTCCTTGGGACAGGCTGACGGGGAGCTGTTTTTT
CDR3 protein: CASSLGQADGELFF
J gene: TRBJ2-2
V gene: TRBV7-9
clone size: many
D gene: TRBD1

CDR3 DNA: TGTGCCAGCAGCCGCCCCGACAGGGTCGAGCAGTACTTC
CDR3 protein: CASSRPDRVEQYF
J gene: TRBJ2-7
V gene: TRBV13
clone size: many
D gene: TRBD1

CDR3 DNA: TGCAGTGCTCGACCCCAATGGCTGGAGGGAGTGCGCACAGATACGCAGTATTTT
CDR3 protein: CSARPQWLEGVRTDTQYF
J gene: TRBJ2-3
V gene: TRBV20-1
clone size: many
D gene: -

CDR3 DNA: TGTGCCAGTAGCCCGGGACTAGCGGTATCCTACGAGCAGTACTTC
CDR3 protein: CASSPGLAVSYEQYF
J gene: TRBJ2-7
V gene: TRBV19
clone size: many
D gene: TRBD2

CDR3 DNA: TGTGCCAGCGGACAGGGGTCCACCGGGGAGCTGTTTTTT
CDR3 protein: CASGQGSTGELFF
J gene: TRBJ2-2
V gene: TRBV12-3/TRBV12-4
clone size: -
D gene: TRBD1

CDR3 DNA: TGTGCCAGCAGTCCGGAGGGTGGGTACGTGCAGTTCTTC
CDR3 protein: CASSPEGGYVQFF
J gene: TRBJ2-1
V gene: TRBV11-1
clone size: -
D gene: -

CDR3 DNA: TGTGCCAGCAGCTGGATCGGGGCCGTTAACACAGATACGCAGTATTTT
CDR3 protein: CASSWIGAVNTDTQYF
J gene: TRBJ2-3
V gene: TRBV12-3/TRBV12-4
clone size: few
D gene: -

CDR3 DNA: TGCAGCGTGGGTGGCGGAGTCTCCTACGAGCAGTACTTC
CDR3 protein: CSVGGGVSYEQYF
J gene: TRBJ2-7
V gene: TRBV29-1
clone size: many
D gene: -

CDR3 DNA: TGTGCCAGCAGTCTACTTCGCGGTTACGAGCAGTACTTC
CDR3 protein: CASSLLRGYEQYF
J gene: TRBJ2-7
V gene: TRBV27
clone size: many
D gene: -

CDR3 DNA: TGTGCCTGCAGTTTGCAGGGAGCCTACGAGCAGTACTTC
CDR3 protein: CACSLQGAYEQYF
J gene: TRBJ2-7
V gene: TRBV27
clone size: -
D gene: -

CDR3 DNA: TGTGCCAGCAGTGATAATGGGTACAATGAGCAGTTCTTC
CDR3 protein: CASSDNGYNEQFF
J gene: TRBJ2-1
V gene: TRBV2
clone size: many
D gene: -

CDR3 DNA: TGTGCCAGCAGCTCGTATCCTTCCGATACGCAGTATTTT
CDR3 protein: CASSSYPSDTQYF
J gene: TRBJ2-3
V gene: TRBV11-2
clone size: many
D gene: -

CDR3 DNA: TGTGCCAGCAGTTTAACTCTCCAGGGGGGCATTCAGTACTTC
CDR3 protein: CASSLTLQGGIQYF
J gene: TRBJ2-4
V gene: TRBV28
clone size: many
D gene: -

CDR3 DNA: TGTGCCAGCAGCTTTTCCGCTGAGGTCGAAGCTTTCTTT
CDR3 protein: CASSFSAEVEAFF
J gene: TRBJ1-1
V gene: TRBV7-8
clone size: many
D gene: -

CDR3 DNA: TGTGCCAGCAGCTTAGGCGCGGGGGGCTACGAGCAGTACTTC
CDR3 protein: CASSLGAGGYEQYF
J gene: TRBJ2-7
V gene: TRBV7-2
clone size: many
D gene: TRBD2

CDR3 DNA: TGTGCCAGCAGAGATACCGGGACGGATACTGAAAAACTGTTTTTT
CDR3 protein: CASRDTGTDTEKLFF
J gene: TRBJ1-4
V gene: TRBV3-1
clone size: many
D gene: -

CDR3 DNA: TGCAGTGCTTACTCCTGGCGGGAGGTCGATGAGCAGTTCTTC
CDR3 protein: CSAYSWREVDEQFF
J gene: TRBJ2-1
V gene: TRBV20-1
clone size: many
D gene: TRBD2

CDR3 DNA: TGTGCCAGCAGCTTAGCGGGCCGGGGAGTAAATGAGCAGTTCTTC
CDR3 protein: CASSLAGRGVNEQFF
J gene: TRBJ2-1
V gene: TRBV7-9
clone size: few
D gene: -

CDR3 DNA: TGCAGCGTTGAAGTGGGTACTAGCGGGACCTACGAGCAGTACTTC
CDR3 protein: CSVEVGTSGTYEQYF
J gene: TRBJ2-7
V gene: TRBV29-1
clone size: many
D gene: TRBD2

CDR3 DNA: TGTGCCAGCGGACCCACTTCCTACGAGCAGTACTTC
CDR3 protein: CASGPTSYEQYF
J gene: TRBJ2-7
V gene: TRBV6-6
clone size: many
D gene: -

CDR3 DNA: TGTGCCAGCAGCTTGTCGACTAGCGGCCGAGGGAAGTTCTTC
CDR3 protein: CASSLSTSGRGKFF
J gene: TRBJ2-1
V gene: TRBV11-2
clone size: -
D gene: TRBD2

CDR3 DNA: TGTGCCAGCAGTACGTGGTTCGGGGAGATCACAGATACGCAGTATTTT
CDR3 protein: CASSTWFGEITDTQYF
J gene: TRBJ2-3
V gene: TRBV27
clone size: -
D gene: -

CDR3 DNA: TGTGCCTGGAGTGCCGGGGACTGGCGAAACATTCAGTACTTC
CDR3 protein: CAWSAGDWRNIQYF
J gene: TRBJ2-4
V gene: TRBV30
clone size: few
D gene: -

CDR3 DNA: TGTGCCAGCAGTGAAATGGAGTATTTAGCCACTGAAGCTTTCTTT
CDR3 protein: CASSEMEYLATEAFF
J gene: TRBJ1-1
V gene: TRBV6-1
clone size: many
D gene: -

CDR3 DNA: TGTGCCAGCAGCTTAGCACCGGGGTCCGCTCTTGGCTCTGGGGCCAACGTCCTGACTTTC
CDR3 protein: CASSLAPGSALGSGANVLTF
J gene: TRBJ2-6
V gene: TRBV7-6
clone size: many
D gene: -

CDR3 DNA: TGTTCCTGGGCCGAGGGACTAGCGCAAAATGAGCAGTTCTTC
CDR3 protein: CSWAEGLAQNEQFF
J gene: TRBJ2-1
V gene: TRBV30
clone size: -
D gene: TRBD2

CDR3 DNA: TGTGCCAGCAGCTTAGCGCCTCATCTAGCTTTGTATCGAAACACTGAAGCTTTCTTT
CDR3 protein: CASSLAPHLALYRNTEAFF
J gene: TRBJ1-1
V gene: TRBV7-8
clone size: many
D gene: -

CDR3 DNA: TGTGCCAGCAGTCTTCTTCTAGCGGGAGGGGCCGGGGAGCTGTTTTTT
CDR3 protein: CASSLLLAGGAGELFF
J gene: TRBJ2-2
V gene: TRBV27
clone size: few
D gene: TRBD2

CDR3 DNA: TGTGCCATTGGACTAGCGGGATGGAGTGAGCAGTTCTTC
CDR3 protein: CAIGLAGWSEQFF
J gene: TRBJ2-1
V gene: TRBV10-3
clone size: -
D gene: TRBD2

CDR3 DNA: TGCGCCAGCAGCTTGGGTACTAGCGGGAGTAGCCCCTACGAGCAGTACTTC
CDR3 protein: CASSLGTSGSSPYEQYF
J gene: TRBJ2-7
V gene: TRBV5-1
clone size: many
D gene: TRBD2

CDR3 DNA: TGTGCCAGCAGCGCCGACCCCCGGGACCTATACACAGATACGCAGTATTTT
CDR3 protein: CASSADPRDLYTDTQYF
J gene: TRBJ2-3
V gene: TRBV11-2
clone size: many
D gene: -

CDR3 DNA: TGTGCCAGCAGCTTCAAGACTAGCGGGAGGTCTAATGAGCAGTACTTC
CDR3 protein: CASSFKTSGRSNEQYF
J gene: TRBJ2-7
V gene: TRBV7-9
clone size: few
D gene: TRBD2

CDR3 DNA: TGTGCCAGCAGGGCCGGGACAGGACCTAACCAGCCCCAGCATTTT
CDR3 protein: CASRAGTGPNQPQHF
J gene: TRBJ1-5
V gene: TRBV6-5
clone size: many
D gene: TRBD1

CDR3 DNA: TGTGCCAGCAGCACAGATACGCAGTATTTT
CDR3 protein: CASSTDTQYF
J gene: TRBJ2-3
V gene: TRBV2
clone size: many
D gene: -

CDR3 DNA: TGTGCCAGCAGAAAGCCCGGGCGTACCGGGGAGGAGACCCAGTACTTC
CDR3 protein: CASRKPGRTGEETQYF
J gene: TRBJ2-5
V gene: TRBV5-6
clone size: few
D gene: -

CDR3 DNA: TGTGCCAGCAGCCCTCAGGTCATCTACGAGCAGTACTTC
CDR3 protein: CASSPQVIYEQYF
J gene: TRBJ2-7
V gene: TRBV7-9
clone size: many
D gene: -